The 27 T cell receptor beta chains given below trace back to one sample, sequenced in a study of T cell repertoires in cytomegalovirus infection. TCRdb called the reads again in MiXCR, with one record for every CDR3 protein. The table records 150,000 to 200,000 distinct CDR3 sequences, 28% of them present only once. The sequencing input was PBMCs. All receptors derive from a human donor in good health (CMV status not recorded). Some clones in this sample may be carry-over from other donors' samples.

The chain recombines TRBV4-3 with TRBJ2-2; either TRBD1 or TRBD2 may supply D (6 bases each). The CDR3 contains 17 residues. Germline V gene data show CDR1 as LGHNA and CDR2 as YSLEER. V was trimmed by 5 bases and J by 5 bases, leaving 21 bases between them. CDR3 in DNA: TGCGCCAGCAGCAAGCTCGGGACTCAGGGGTGGACCGGGGAGCTGTTTTTT. Its protein product is CASSKLGTQGWTGELFF.

This clonotype occurred a few times. The rearrangement links TRBV5-6 to TRBJ1-5, with a weak D call TRBD1 (6 bases). From germline, CDR1 is SGHDT and CDR2 YYEEEE. This CDR3 contains 17 residues. V was cut by 2 bases and J by 2 bases, with 17 bases left in between. The DNA of the CDR3 is TGTGCCAGCAGCTTATACACAGGGTATGGGGGCAATCAGCCCCAGCATTTT. This sequence encodes CASSLYTGYGGNQPQHF. The variable domain in full, completed from reference TRBV5-6 and TRBJ1-5, reads DAGVTQSPTHLIKTRGQQVTLRCSPKSGHDTVSWYQQALGQGPQFIFQYYEEEERQRGNFPDRFSGHQFPNYSSELNVNALLLGDSALYLCASSLYTGYGGNQPQHFGDGTRLSIL.

This clonotype occurred a few times. The chain has TRBV5-1 and TRBJ1-1; the D is unclear. CDR3 length: 15 residues. Germline V gene lookup returns CDR1 SGHRS and CDR2 YFSETQ. The V end was cut by 4 bases, the J end by 1 base, with 14 bases between. The CDR3 reads CASSIRGPRNTEAFF. The CDR3 region has the DNA TGCGCCAGCAGCATAAGAGGGCCGAGGAACACTGAAGCTTTCTTT.

The chain joins TRBV27 to TRBJ2-3, with D unclear. Germline CDR1 MNHEY, CDR2 SMNVEV (reference sequence). This CDR3 has 14 residues. V lost 8 bases, J lost 5 bases, and 17 bases lay in between. The chain's CDR3 is CASQGRFIGDTQYF. In DNA, the CDR3 is TGTGCCAGCCAAGGGCGGTTTATTGGAGATACGCAGTATTTT.

There are a few counts of this clonotype. The V gene is TRBV13, the J gene TRBJ2-7, with 10 bases fitting TRBD2. In germline, CDR1 is PRHDT, CDR2 FYEKMQ (reference sequence). Trimming at V came to 4 bases and at J to 0 bases, leaving 3 bases not matched to a gene. This CDR3 has 15 residues. CDR3 region: CASSSRTSGSYEQYF. CDR3 in DNA: TGTGCCAGCAGCTCTCGGACTAGCGGCTCCTACGAGCAGTACTTC.

The genes are TRBV12-3 or TRBV12-4 and TRBJ1-3; 7 bases line up with TRBD1. The ends lost 4 bases at V and 0 bases at J; junction bases unmatched: 9. This CDR3 contains 17 residues. CDR3 DNA sequence: TGTGCCAGCAGTTCGTTCCGGGACAGCTACTCTGGAAACACCATATATTTT. It is translated as CASSSFRDSYSGNTIYF.

The chain employs TRBV20-1 and TRBJ1-1; the D gene is possibly TRBD1 (5 bases). Per germline, CDR1 DFQATT and CDR2 SNEGSKA (reference sequence). Trimming took off 3 bases at V and 6 bases at J, with 17 bases between the two ends. CDR3 length equals 14 residues. This CDR3 is CSASINPGEAEAFF. DNA for the CDR3: TGCAGTGCTAGTATTAATCCGGGGGAAGCTGAAGCTTTCTTT.

This clonotype came up a few times. The rearrangement links TRBV12-3 or TRBV12-4 to TRBJ1-3; D is undetermined. V was pared by 8 bases and J by 2 bases, with 13 bases between. The CDR3 covers 14 residues. The CDR3 is CASSLFSTGNTIYF. CDR3 coding DNA: TGTGCCAGCTCCCTCTTTTCGACTGGAAACACCATATATTTT.

The chain joins TRBV29-1 to TRBJ1-2, with 7 bases fitting TRBD1. Germline CDR1 SQVTM, CDR2 ANQGSEA. The CDR3 has 11 amino acids. V lost 4 bases, J lost 4 bases, and 0 bases stayed unmatched. The CDR3 protein is CSVGDSYGYTF. The CDR3 bases are TGCAGCGTTGGGGACAGCTATGGCTACACCTTC.

This clonotype was observed a handful of times. The chain employs TRBV2 and TRBJ2-5; the match to TRBD2 covers 16 bases. V was pared by 5 bases and J by 6 bases, with 12 bases of the junction left unmatched. In germline, CDR1 is SNHLY, CDR2 FYNNEI. This CDR3 is built from 18 residues. CDR3 sequence reads: CASSSSGTSGGAGKTQYF. The DNA for the CDR3 is TGTGCCAGCAGTTCCTCCGGGACTAGCGGGGGGGCCGGGAAGACCCAGTACTTC.

The rearrangement uses TRBV7-2 and TRBJ1-4; TRBD1 agrees at 7 bases. CDR1 is SGHTA and CDR2 is FQGNSA in the germline V gene. With 5 bases clipped from V and 2 bases from J, the junction kept 5 bases outside the gene matches. The CDR3 sequence is 15 residues long. The CDR3 is CASSAQGGTNEKLFF. The CDR3, as DNA: TGTGCCAGCAGCGCGCAGGGGGGTACTAATGAAAAACTGTTTTTT.

This clonotype was seen a few times. This chain uses TRBV29-1 with TRBJ1-1, with 7 bases fitting TRBD1. The germline V gene has CDR1 SQVTM and CDR2 ANQGSEA. Trimming cost V 3 bases and J 4 bases; bases outside gene matches: 11. The CDR3 sequence is 15 residues long. The chain's CDR3 is CSVDPNRGGITEAFF. DNA for the CDR3: TGCAGCGTTGACCCGAACAGGGGAGGAATCACTGAAGCTTTCTTT.

At least ten counts were recorded for this clonotype. The chain is built from TRBV7-2 and TRBJ2-3; 8 nucleotides align to TRBD1. Trimming at V came to 8 bases and at J to 3 bases, leaving 7 bases not matched to a gene. Per germline, CDR1 SGHTA and CDR2 FQGNSA. This CDR3 spans 14 amino acids. The CDR3 DNA reads TGTGCCAGCCTCCATGGGGACAGGACAGATACGCAGTATTTT. Translation: CASLHGDRTDTQYF.

The rearrangement joins TRBV7-3 to TRBJ1-2; D is undetermined. V lost 6 bases and J 4 bases, leaving 18 bases between the germline ends. Germline CDR1 SGHTA, CDR2 FQGTGA. The CDR3 is 15 residues long. The CDR3 DNA is TGTGCCAGCAGTTTTTCACCCGACCAAGGCTATGGCTACACCTTC. It codes for CASSFSPDQGYGYTF. Based on the CDR3 plus reference TRBV7-3 and TRBJ1-2, the full variable domain is GAGVSQTPSNKVTEKGKYVELRCDPISGHTALYWYRQSLGQGPEFLIYFQGTGAADDSGLPNDRFFAVRPEGSVSTLKIQRTERGDSAVYLCASSFSPDQGYGYTFGSGTRLTVV.

This chain joins TRBV12-3 or TRBV12-4 and TRBJ2-3; D ambiguous. This CDR3 has 13 amino acids. The ends were cut back, 10 bases at V and 6 bases at J, with 17 bases in the middle. CDR3 coding DNA: TGTGCCACCGCCTCCAACTCCTTCGATACGCAGTATTTT. This codes for CATASNSFDTQYF.

The V gene is TRBV4-2, the J gene TRBJ1-5, with D perhaps TRBD1 (6 bases). CDR1 is LGHNA, CDR2 YNFKEQ, per germline. The CDR3 loop spans 15 amino acids. Trimming shortened V by 2 bases and J by 4 bases, and 12 bases separated the two germline ends. CDR3 coding DNA: TGTGCCAGCAGCCAACGCAGGGGAGGGAATCAGCCCCAGCATTTT. Translated: CASSQRRGGNQPQHF.

This clonotype was counted between two and nine times. This sequence joins TRBV2 and TRBJ1-1; D gene unclear. CDR3 length: 13 residues. V lost 0 bases, J lost 5 bases, and 7 bases lay in between. CDR1 is SNHLY, CDR2 FYNNEI, per germline. In nucleotides, the CDR3 is TGTGCCAGCAGTGAAGCGCTTTGGACTGAAGCTTTCTTT. Translating it yields CASSEALWTEAFF.

The gene calls are TRBV28 and TRBJ1-2; the D is unclear. This CDR3 has 13 amino acids. The V end lost 2 bases, the J end lost 8 bases, and 12 bases lay between the germline ends. Germline assignment: CDR1 MDHEN and CDR2 SYDVKM. This CDR3 is CASSLMAARGYTF. The CDR3 nucleotides are TGTGCCAGCAGTTTAATGGCAGCTCGCGGCTACACCTTC.

This clonotype has only a few counts. This chain links TRBV7-9 with TRBJ1-1; D not resolved. V lost 5 bases and J 3 bases, leaving 13 bases between the germline ends. This CDR3 is built from 14 residues. CDR1 and CDR2 (germline): SEHNR, FQNEAQ (reference sequence). CDR3 nucleotides: TGTGCCAGCAGCCCGGGTTTGGTGTACACTGAAGCTTTCTTT. This codes for CASSPGLVYTEAFF.

The sample holds a few counts of this clonotype. J is TRBJ1-1 and V is TRBV12-3 or TRBV12-4, with D perhaps TRBD1 (5 bases). V shed 6 bases and J shed 2 bases, with 16 bases lying between them. This CDR3 has 15 amino acids. The DNA of the CDR3 is TGTGCCAGCAGCCCTGTCGGGGCTCTAAACACTGAAGCTTTCTTT. Translated, it gives CASSPVGALNTEAFF.

This clonotype turned up a few times. The genes are TRBV2 and TRBJ2-4; either TRBD1 or TRBD2 may supply D (5 bases each). CDR1 and CDR2 (germline): SNHLY, FYNNEI. CDR3 length: 15 amino acids. Trimming removed 4 bases at V and 2 bases at J, with 12 bases between. CDR3 in DNA: TGTGCCAGCAGTGCATATAGGGGACCCAAAAACATTCAGTACTTC. It is translated as CASSAYRGPKNIQYF.

The chain links TRBV27 to TRBJ1-5, with no clear D. Germline CDR1 is MNHEY and CDR2 is SMNVEV (reference sequence). The V end was cut by 1 base, the J end by 7 bases, with 8 bases between. There are 13 residues in the CDR3. The CDR3 region is CASSLWPAQPQHF. DNA of the CDR3: TGTGCCAGCAGTTTATGGCCGGCCCAGCCCCAGCATTTT.

A single count supports this clonotype. The V gene is TRBV5-1, the J gene TRBJ2-5; D unresolved. V gave up 5 bases and J gave up 1 base, with 9 bases separating them. CDR3 length: 13 amino acids. Germline assignment: CDR1 SGHRS and CDR2 YFSETQ. This chain's CDR3 is CASRADVQETQYF. The CDR3, as DNA: TGCGCCAGCAGGGCTGACGTCCAAGAGACCCAGTACTTC.

The chain joins TRBV12-3 or TRBV12-4 to TRBJ2-5; D call uncertain. Trimming removed 4 bases at V and 3 bases at J, with 6 bases between. There are 12 residues in the CDR3. In DNA, the CDR3 is TGTGCCAGCAGTTCCCTCGAAGAGACCCAGTACTTC. Protein: CASSSLEETQYF.

The chain combines TRBV20-1 with TRBJ2-5; D is unresolved. The CDR3 spans 14 residues. V was shortened by 3 bases and J by 8 bases, with 19 bases between the two germline ends. Germline CDR1 is DFQATT and CDR2 is SNEGSKA (reference sequence). The CDR3 spells CSASLLVGLGTQYF. Written as DNA, the CDR3 is TGCAGTGCTAGCCTCTTAGTGGGTTTGGGTACCCAGTACTTC.

This clonotype has only a few counts. CDR3 bases: TGTGCCAGCAGCTTAGGCCCGGACGAGACCCAGTACTTC. Its protein product is CASSLGPDETQYF. V usage is TRBV7-3 and J usage is TRBJ2-5; D unclear. The CDR3 runs 13 residues. V shed 2 bases and J shed 5 bases, with 9 bases lying between them. Germline V CDR1 and CDR2: SGHTA, FQGTGA.

This clonotype was found a few times. This rearrangement joins TRBV5-5 to TRBJ2-7; D could derive from TRBD1 or TRBD2 (6 bases each). V was trimmed by 3 bases and J by 7 bases, leaving 29 bases between them. Germline-derived CDR1 and CDR2 are SGHKS and YYEKEE (reference sequence). The CDR3 loop spans 18 amino acids. CDR3 loop: CASSSHGGDTQELREQYF. Here the CDR3 DNA reads TGTGCCAGCAGCTCCCACGGGGGCGACACACAGGAGCTACGGGAGCAGTACTTC.